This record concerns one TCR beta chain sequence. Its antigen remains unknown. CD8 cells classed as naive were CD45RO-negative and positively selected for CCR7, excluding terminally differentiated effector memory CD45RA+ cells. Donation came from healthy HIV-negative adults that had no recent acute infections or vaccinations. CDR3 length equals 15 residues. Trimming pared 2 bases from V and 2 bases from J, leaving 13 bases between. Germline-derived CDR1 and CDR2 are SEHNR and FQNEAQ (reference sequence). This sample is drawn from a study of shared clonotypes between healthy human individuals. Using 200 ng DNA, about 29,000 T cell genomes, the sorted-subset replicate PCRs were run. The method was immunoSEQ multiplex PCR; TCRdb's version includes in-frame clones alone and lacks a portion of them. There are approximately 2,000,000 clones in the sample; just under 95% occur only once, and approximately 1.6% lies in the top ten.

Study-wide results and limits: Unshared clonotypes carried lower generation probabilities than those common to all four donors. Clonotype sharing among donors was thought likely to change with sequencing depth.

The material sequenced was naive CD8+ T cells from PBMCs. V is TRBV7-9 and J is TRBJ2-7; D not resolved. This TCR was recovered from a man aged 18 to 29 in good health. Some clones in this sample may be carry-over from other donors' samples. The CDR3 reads CASSLSQDRPYEQYF. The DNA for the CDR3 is TGTGCCAGCAGCTTATCCCAGGACCGGCCCTACGAGCAGTACTTC. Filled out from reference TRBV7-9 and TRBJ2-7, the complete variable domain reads DTGVSQNPRHKITKRGQNVTFRCDPISEHNRLYWYRQTLGQGPEFLTYFQNEAQLEKSRLLSDRFSAERPKGSFSTLEIQRTEQGDSAMYLCASSLSQDRPYEQYFGPGTRLTVT.